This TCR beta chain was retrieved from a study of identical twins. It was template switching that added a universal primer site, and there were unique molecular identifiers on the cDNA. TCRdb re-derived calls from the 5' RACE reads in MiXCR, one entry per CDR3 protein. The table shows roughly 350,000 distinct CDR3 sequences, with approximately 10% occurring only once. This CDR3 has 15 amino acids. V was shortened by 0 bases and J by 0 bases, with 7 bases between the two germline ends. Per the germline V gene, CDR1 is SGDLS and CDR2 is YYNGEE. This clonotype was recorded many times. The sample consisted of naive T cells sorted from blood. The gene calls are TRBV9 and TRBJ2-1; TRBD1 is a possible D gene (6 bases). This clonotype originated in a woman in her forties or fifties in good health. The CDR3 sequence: CASSVEDSSYNEQFF. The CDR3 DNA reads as TGTGCCAGCAGCGTAGAGGACAGCTCCTACAATGAGCAGTTCTTC.